The present T cell receptor (beta chain) was sequenced within a study of T cells in pancreatic ductal adenocarcinoma. Study findings and constraints: Blood had more productive templates and roughly 8-fold more unique clonotypes than tumor. No significant tumor-blood clonality difference; means were about 0.1 and 0.065.

Clones were read by immunoSEQ multiplex PCR, and TCRdb kept only the in-frame ones, dropping some. The table includes approximately 5,000 clones, 88% detected once. Germline values: CDR1 MNHNY, CDR2 SVGAGI (reference sequence). Trimming pared 5 bases from V and 5 bases from J, leaving 15 bases between. There are 14 residues in the CDR3. Surgery without prior neoadjuvant therapy was the treatment of the selected pancreatic ductal adenocarcinoma patients. In the case of this clone: Its target is not known.

The V call is TRBV6-6, the J call TRBJ1-1; no definite D call. Sequenced material: pancreatic tumor tissue. The TCR comes from a human donor with pancreatic ductal adenocarcinoma. The CDR3 sequence: CASSSSIVATEAFF. In DNA form, the CDR3 reads TGTGCCAGCAGTAGTAGCATTGTAGCAACTGAAGCTTTCTTT.